Here is one T cell receptor (beta chain) with its context. What it binds is unknown. CDR1 is MNHEY, CDR2 SMNVEV, per germline (reference sequence). Trimming took off 5 bases at V and 0 bases at J, with 14 bases between the two ends. This CDR3 contains 16 residues. This PCR relied on a set of 60 Vbeta primers and 13 Jbeta primers. Sequencing was performed with immunoSEQ multiplex PCR; in TCRdb, only in-frame clones are kept and a portion is missing. Counted here are around 150,000 clones, 50% to 75% occurring once; the ten biggest clones make up 2% to 2.5%. The sample belongs to a study of cytomegalovirus exposure and HLA in healthy donors. Study results and limitations: In vitro assays verified that a few CMV-associated chains recognized CMV antigens specifically.

V gene TRBV27 combines with J gene TRBJ2-1; tentative D call: TRBD2 (6 bases). This TCR was sampled from a woman aged 40 to 49 in good health and CMV-seronegative. The sample was PBMCs. CDR3 loop: CASSPDYASSYNEQFF. The CDR3 DNA follows: TGTGCCAGCAGTCCGGACTACGCCAGCTCCTACAATGAGCAGTTCTTC.